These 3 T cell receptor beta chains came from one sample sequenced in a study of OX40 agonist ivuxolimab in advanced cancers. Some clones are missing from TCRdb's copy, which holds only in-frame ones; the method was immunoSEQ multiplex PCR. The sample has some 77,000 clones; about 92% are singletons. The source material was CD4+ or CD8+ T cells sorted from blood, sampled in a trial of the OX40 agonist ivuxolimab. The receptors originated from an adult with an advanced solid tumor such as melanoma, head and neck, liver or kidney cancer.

CDR3 residues: CASRPTRISGSNEQFF. The CDR3 DNA is TGTGCCAGCAGACCCACTAGAATATCGGGGTCGAACGAGCAGTTCTTC. V usage is TRBV4-2 and J usage is TRBJ2-1; tentatively, D is TRBD2 (5 bases). This CDR3 is built from 16 residues. Trimming took 6 bases from V and 10 from J, leaving 25 bases between them. Germline CDR1 reads LGHNA; CDR2 reads YNFKEQ.

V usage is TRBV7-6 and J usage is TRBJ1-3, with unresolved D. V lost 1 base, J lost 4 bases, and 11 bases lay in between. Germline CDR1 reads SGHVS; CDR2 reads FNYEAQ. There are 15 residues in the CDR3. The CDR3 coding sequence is TGTGCCAGCAGCTTAGGAATCGGAGCAGGAAACACCATATATTTT. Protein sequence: CASSLGIGAGNTIYF.

The DNA for the CDR3 is TGTGCCAGCAGCTTATGGCTAGCGGGGGCCGGGTTCACAGATACGCAGTATTTT. It is translated as CASSLWLAGAGFTDTQYF. The chain uses TRBV7-8 and TRBJ2-3; 10 bases map to TRBD2. The V and J ends lost 2 bases and 2 bases, in that order; junction bases with no gene match: 10. The CDR3 sequence is 18 residues long. The V gene's germline CDR1 is SGHVS and CDR2 FQNEAQ.